This T cell receptor (beta chain) was found in a study of PD-L1 blockade in urothelial cancer. V lost 6 bases, J lost 4 bases, and 9 bases stayed unmatched. CDR1 and CDR2 (germline): SQVTM, ANQGSEA. CDR3 size: 14 residues. Generated by immunoSEQ multiplex PCR, the TCRdb table keeps only in-frame clones and is missing some. The top ten clones hold more than 2% of a sample with approximately 100,000 clones, under 85% of them seen once. Sequencing was performed on PBMCs, taken around atezolizumab (anti-PD-L1) treatment. The chain carries TRBV29-1 and TRBJ2-3; 8 bases agree with TRBD2. This receptor was obtained from a man between 45 and 60 years old with urothelial cancer. CDR3 bases: TGCAGCGTCTTTAGGGGACTAGAGCCAGATACGCAGTATTTT. It yields the protein CSVFRGLEPDTQYF.